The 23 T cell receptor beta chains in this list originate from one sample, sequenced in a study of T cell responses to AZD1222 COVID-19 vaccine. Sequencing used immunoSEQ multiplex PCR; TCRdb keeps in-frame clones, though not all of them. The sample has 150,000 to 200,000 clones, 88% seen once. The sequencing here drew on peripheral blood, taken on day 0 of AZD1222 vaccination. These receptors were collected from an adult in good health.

The CDR3 DNA reads as TGCGCCAGCAGCCGCGGGGGCTCGAACACCGGGGAGCTGTTTTTT. Protein sequence: CASSRGGSNTGELFF. The V and J genes are TRBV5-1 and TRBJ2-2, with D possibly TRBD2 on 7 matching bases. Germline loops: CDR1 SGHRS, CDR2 YFSETQ. V dropped 4 bases and J dropped 0 bases, with 10 bases sitting between them. This CDR3 has 15 residues.

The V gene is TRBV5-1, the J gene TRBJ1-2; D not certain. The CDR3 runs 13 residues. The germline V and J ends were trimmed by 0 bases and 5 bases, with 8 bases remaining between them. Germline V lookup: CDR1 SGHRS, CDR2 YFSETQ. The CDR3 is CASSLEALYGYTF. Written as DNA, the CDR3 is TGCGCCAGCAGCTTGGAGGCCCTTTATGGCTACACCTTC.

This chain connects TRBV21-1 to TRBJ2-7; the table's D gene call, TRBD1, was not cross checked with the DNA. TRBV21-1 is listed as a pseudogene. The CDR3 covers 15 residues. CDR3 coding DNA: TGTGCCAGCAGCAAAGCGTTACCAGGGCTTTACGAGCAGTACTTC. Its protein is CASSKALPGLYEQYF.

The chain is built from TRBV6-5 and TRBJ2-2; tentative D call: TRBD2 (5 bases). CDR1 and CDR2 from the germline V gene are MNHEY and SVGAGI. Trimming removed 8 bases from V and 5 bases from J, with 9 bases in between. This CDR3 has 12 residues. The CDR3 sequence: CASRRGTGELFF. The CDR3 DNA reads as TGTGCCAGCCGTCGGGGAACCGGGGAGCTGTTTTTT.

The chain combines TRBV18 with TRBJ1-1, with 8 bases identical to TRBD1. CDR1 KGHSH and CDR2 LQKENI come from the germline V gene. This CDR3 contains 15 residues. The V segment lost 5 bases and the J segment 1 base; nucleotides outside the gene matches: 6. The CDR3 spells CASSSRDRQNTEAFF. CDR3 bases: TGTGCCAGCTCATCCCGGGACAGGCAGAACACTGAAGCTTTCTTT.

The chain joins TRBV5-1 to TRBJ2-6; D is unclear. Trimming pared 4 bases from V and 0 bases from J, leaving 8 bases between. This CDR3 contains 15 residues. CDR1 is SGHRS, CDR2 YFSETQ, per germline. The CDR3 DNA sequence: TGCGCCAGCAGCGAGGACCTCTCTGGGGCCAACGTCCTGACTTTC. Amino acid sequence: CASSEDLSGANVLTF.

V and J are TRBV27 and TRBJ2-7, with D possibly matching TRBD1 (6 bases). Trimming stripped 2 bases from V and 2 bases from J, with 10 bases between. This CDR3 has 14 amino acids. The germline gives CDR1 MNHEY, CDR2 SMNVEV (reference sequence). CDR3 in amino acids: CASSLVTGPYEQYF. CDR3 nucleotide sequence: TGTGCCAGCAGTTTAGTCACAGGGCCCTACGAGCAGTACTTC.

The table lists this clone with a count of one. This chain's CDR3 is CASRFRDGDQNSPLHF. CDR3 nucleotides: TGTGCCAGCAGATTCCGGGACGGTGACCAAAATTCACCCCTCCACTTT. V and J are TRBV5-4 and TRBJ1-6, with D possibly being TRBD1 (5 bases). The CDR3 consists of 16 residues. Trimming removed 5 bases from V and 7 bases from J, with 19 bases in between. In germline, CDR1 is SGHNT, CDR2 YYREEE (reference sequence).

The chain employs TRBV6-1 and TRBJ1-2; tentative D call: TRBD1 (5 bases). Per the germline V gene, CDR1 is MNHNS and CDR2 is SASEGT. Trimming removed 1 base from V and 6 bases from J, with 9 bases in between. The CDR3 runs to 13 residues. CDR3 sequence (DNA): TGTGCCAGCAGTGAAGGCGGCAGGGATGGCTACACCTTC. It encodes CASSEGGRDGYTF.

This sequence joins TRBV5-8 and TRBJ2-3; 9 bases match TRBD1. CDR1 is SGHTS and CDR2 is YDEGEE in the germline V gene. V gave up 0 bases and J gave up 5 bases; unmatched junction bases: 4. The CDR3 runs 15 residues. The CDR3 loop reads CASSLGQGERDTQYF. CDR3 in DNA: TGTGCCAGCAGCTTGGGACAGGGGGAAAGAGATACGCAGTATTTT.

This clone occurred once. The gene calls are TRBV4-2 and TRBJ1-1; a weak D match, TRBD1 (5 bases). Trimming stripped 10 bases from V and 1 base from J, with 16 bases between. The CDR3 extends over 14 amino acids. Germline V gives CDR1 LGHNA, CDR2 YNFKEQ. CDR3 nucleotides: TGTGCCACACAGCGAGGGCAGGGGAACACTGAAGCTTTCTTT. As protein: CATQRGQGNTEAFF.

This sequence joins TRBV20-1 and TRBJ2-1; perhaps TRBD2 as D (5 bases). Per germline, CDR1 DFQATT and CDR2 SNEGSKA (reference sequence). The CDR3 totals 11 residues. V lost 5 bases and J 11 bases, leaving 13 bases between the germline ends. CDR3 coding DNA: TGCAGTGCTCCAGGCCTCGGGAAGCAGTTCTTC. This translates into CSAPGLGKQFF.

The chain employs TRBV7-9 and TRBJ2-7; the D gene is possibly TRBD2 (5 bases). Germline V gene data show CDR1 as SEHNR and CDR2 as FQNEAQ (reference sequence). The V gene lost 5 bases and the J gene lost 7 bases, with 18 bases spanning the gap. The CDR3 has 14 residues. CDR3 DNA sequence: TGTGCCAGCAGCGCCGGACTTTTTTCGGATGAGCAGTACTTC. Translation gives CASSAGLFSDEQYF.

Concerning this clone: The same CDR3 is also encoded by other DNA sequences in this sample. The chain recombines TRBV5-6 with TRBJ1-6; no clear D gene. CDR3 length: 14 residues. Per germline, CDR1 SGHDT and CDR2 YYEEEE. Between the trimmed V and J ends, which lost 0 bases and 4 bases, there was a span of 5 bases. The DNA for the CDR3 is TGTGCCAGCAGCTTGGGGCAGTATAATTCACCCCTCCACTTT. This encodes CASSLGQYNSPLHF.

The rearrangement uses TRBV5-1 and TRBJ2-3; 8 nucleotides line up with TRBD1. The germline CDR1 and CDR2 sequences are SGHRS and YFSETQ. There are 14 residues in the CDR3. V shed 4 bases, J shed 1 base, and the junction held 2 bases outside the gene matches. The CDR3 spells CASSVRGRTDTQYF. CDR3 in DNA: TGCGCCAGCAGCGTCAGGGGGCGCACAGATACGCAGTATTTT.

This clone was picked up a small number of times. The CDR3 coding sequence is TGTGCCAGTAGTATAGTAGGCAGGGGGTTATTGGAGGAGACCCAGTACTTC. It encodes CASSIVGRGLLEETQYF. This chain uses TRBV19 with TRBJ2-5, with 7 bases fitting TRBD1. V gave up 1 base and J gave up 5 bases; unmatched junction bases: 13. There are 17 residues in the CDR3. The germline gives CDR1 LNHDA, CDR2 SQIVND (reference sequence).

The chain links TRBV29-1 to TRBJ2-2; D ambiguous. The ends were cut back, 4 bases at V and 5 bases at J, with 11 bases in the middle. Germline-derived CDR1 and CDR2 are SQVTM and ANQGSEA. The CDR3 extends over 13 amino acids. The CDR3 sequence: CSVGAINTGELFF. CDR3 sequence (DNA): TGCAGCGTTGGGGCCATTAATACCGGGGAGCTGTTTTTT.

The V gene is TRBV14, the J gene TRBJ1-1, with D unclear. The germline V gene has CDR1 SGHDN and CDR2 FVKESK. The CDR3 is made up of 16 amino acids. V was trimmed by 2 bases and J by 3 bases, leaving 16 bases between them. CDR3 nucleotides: TGTGCCAGCAGCCAACCAGGTCGGCCGGCTTACACTGAAGCTTTCTTT. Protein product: CASSQPGRPAYTEAFF. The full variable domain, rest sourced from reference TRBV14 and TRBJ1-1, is EAGVTQFPSHSVIEKGQTVTLRCDPISGHDNLYWYRRVMGKEIKFLLHFVKESKQDESGMPNNRFLAERTGGTYSTLKVQPAELEDSGVYFCASSQPGRPAYTEAFFGQGTRLTVV.

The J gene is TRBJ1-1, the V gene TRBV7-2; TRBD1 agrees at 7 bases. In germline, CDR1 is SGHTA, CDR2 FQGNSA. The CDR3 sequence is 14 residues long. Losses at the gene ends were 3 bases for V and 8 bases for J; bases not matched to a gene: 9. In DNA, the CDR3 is TGTGCCAGCAGCTTGAGGGACAGCAGGTCGGAAGCTTTCTTT. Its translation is CASSLRDSRSEAFF.

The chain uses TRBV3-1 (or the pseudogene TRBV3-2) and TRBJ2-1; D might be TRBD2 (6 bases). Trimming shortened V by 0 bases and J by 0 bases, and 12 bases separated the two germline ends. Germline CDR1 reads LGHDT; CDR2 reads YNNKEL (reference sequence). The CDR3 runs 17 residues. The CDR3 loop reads CASSQDPGGSSYNEQFF. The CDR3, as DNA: TGTGCCAGCAGCCAAGATCCCGGGGGAAGCTCCTACAATGAGCAGTTCTTC.

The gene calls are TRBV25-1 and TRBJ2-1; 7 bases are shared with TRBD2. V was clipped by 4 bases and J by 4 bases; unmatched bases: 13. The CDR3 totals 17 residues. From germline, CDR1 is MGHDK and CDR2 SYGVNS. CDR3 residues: CASSGRKGRGVYNEQFF. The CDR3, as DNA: TGTGCCAGCAGTGGAAGAAAAGGACGGGGGGTATACAATGAGCAGTTCTTC.

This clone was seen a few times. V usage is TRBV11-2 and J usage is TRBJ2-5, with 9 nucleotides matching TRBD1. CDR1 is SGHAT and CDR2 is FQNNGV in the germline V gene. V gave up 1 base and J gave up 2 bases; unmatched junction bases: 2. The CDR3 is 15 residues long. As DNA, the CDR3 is TGTGCCAGCAGCTTAGGGGACAGGGATCAAGAGACCCAGTACTTC. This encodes CASSLGDRDQETQYF.

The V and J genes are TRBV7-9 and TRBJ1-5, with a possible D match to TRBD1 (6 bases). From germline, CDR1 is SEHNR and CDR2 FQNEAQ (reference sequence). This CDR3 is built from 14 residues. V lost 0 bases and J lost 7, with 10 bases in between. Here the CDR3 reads CASSLAGGGQPQHF. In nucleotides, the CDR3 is TGTGCCAGCAGCTTAGCAGGGGGTGGACAGCCCCAGCATTTT.